This TCR beta chain was sequenced during a study of T cell changes during pregnancy in multiple sclerosis. Method: immunoSEQ multiplex PCR; TCRdb's copy keeps in-frame clones and lacks some. Counted here are some 120,000 clones, approximately 90% occurring once; the ten biggest clones make up more than 1.5%. The germline gives CDR1 LNHDA, CDR2 SQIVND (reference sequence). This CDR3 region has 14 residues. Deletions cut 5 bases from V and 5 bases from J, with 13 bases between. This material consisted of peripheral blood, taken in the third trimester of pregnancy. The chain is built from TRBV19 and TRBJ2-1, with D tentatively TRBD2 (6 bases). The clonotype comes from a female donor with multiple sclerosis, enrolled in a pregnancy study. The CDR3 coding sequence is TGTGCCAGTAGTCCCGGGACTTACGACAATGAGCAGTTCTTC. It is translated as CASSPGTYDNEQFF.